The 7 T cell receptor beta chains reported below all come from one sample, sequenced in a study of blood T cells in healthy people across ages. PCR was performed a second time for roughly 7 to 11 cycles using a sample-barcoded 5' primer and a J-beta primer mix. Using its own MiXCR run on the 5' RACE reads, TCRdb lists one record per CDR3 protein. This sample carries more than 800,000 distinct CDR3 sequences, about 30% of them seen once, and the ten largest clones take roughly a sixth. Sequencing input: blood. These receptors came from a woman of 80 years or more in good health.

CDR3 in amino acids: CASSLIEDTQYF. Here the CDR3 DNA reads TGTGCCAGCAGCTTAATCGAGGATACGCAGTATTTT. This chain joins TRBV7-2 and TRBJ2-3; D remains ambiguous. Germline values: CDR1 SGHTA, CDR2 FQGNSA. The CDR3 spans 12 residues. The ends were cut back, 2 bases at V and 6 bases at J, with 6 bases in the middle.

V usage is TRBV5-4 and J usage is TRBJ2-6, with TRBD1 matching over 7 bases. V shed 0 bases and J 0 bases; nucleotides not matched to a gene: 3. The CDR3 is 17 amino acids. Per the germline V gene, CDR1 is SGHNT and CDR2 is YYREEE (reference sequence). CDR3 in amino acids: CASSLGDSHSGANVLTF. In nucleotides, the CDR3 is TGTGCCAGCAGCTTGGGGGACAGCCACTCTGGGGCCAACGTCCTGACTTTC.

This clonotype was seen at least ten times. This sequence joins TRBV28 and TRBJ1-2; a possible D gene is TRBD1 (5 bases). The CDR3 covers 12 residues. With 8 bases removed from V and 5 bases from J, the gap between germline ends came to 12 bases. The germline V gene encodes CDR1 MDHEN and CDR2 SYDVKM. As DNA, the CDR3 is TGTGCCAGCCACGGGGGTAGTTATGGCTACACCTTC. As protein: CASHGGSYGYTF.

The rearrangement uses TRBV20-1 and TRBJ2-3, with 8 nucleotides matching TRBD2. V shed 2 bases and J 3 bases; nucleotides not matched to a gene: 4. The CDR3 extends over 14 amino acids. Germline V CDR1 and CDR2: DFQATT, SNEGSKA (reference sequence). The CDR3 loop reads CSARKLAVTDTQYF. CDR3 nucleotides: TGCAGTGCTAGAAAACTAGCGGTTACAGATACGCAGTATTTT.

The V gene is TRBV7-2, the J gene TRBJ2-7; D remains unclear. This CDR3 is 15 amino acids long. Germline CDR1 SGHTA, CDR2 FQGNSA. Trimming cost V 1 base and J 0 bases, with 10 bases left between them. Here the CDR3 reads CASSLGLNRSYEQYF. The CDR3 nucleotides read TGTGCCAGCAGCTTAGGGCTCAACCGCTCCTACGAGCAGTACTTC. Full variable domain (missing parts from reference TRBV7-2 and TRBJ2-7): GAGVSQSPSNKVTEKGKDVELRCDPISGHTALYWYRQSLGQGLEFLIYFQGNSAPDKSGLPSDRFSAERTGGSVSTLTIQRTQQEDSAVYLCASSLGLNRSYEQYFGPGTRLTVT.

V and J are TRBV20-1 and TRBJ1-1, with 7 bases aligning to TRBD1. Germline CDR1 is DFQATT and CDR2 is SNEGSKA (reference sequence). Trimming took 6 bases from V and 4 from J; bases not matched to a gene: 8. CDR3 size: 13 residues. CDR3 sequence reads: CSASPSGGTEAFF. DNA for the CDR3: TGCAGTGCAAGCCCCTCAGGGGGCACTGAAGCTTTCTTT.

This clonotype was counted a few times. The rearrangement joins TRBV6-2 or TRBV6-3 to TRBJ1-2; D is possibly TRBD1 (5 bases). The CDR3 contains 14 residues. Trimming shortened V by 0 bases and J by 5 bases, and 10 bases separated the two germline ends. Germline CDR1 reads MNHEY; CDR2 reads SVGEGT. CDR3 in DNA: TGTGCCAGCAGTTACTCCGCTGCAGGGTATGGCTACACCTTC. It yields the protein CASSYSAAGYGYTF.